Each of the 22 T cell receptor beta chains below was sequenced from the same sample in a study of blood T cells in healthy people across ages. The use of a sample-barcoded 5' primer and a J-beta primer mix characterized a second PCR of roughly 6 to 11 cycles. TCRdb used MiXCR to reprocess the 5' RACE reads, holding one entry per CDR3 protein. The data contain around 780,000 distinct CDR3 sequences, about 56% of them seen just once; the ten biggest clones take up roughly 25%. Sequences were obtained from blood. All receptors come from a man aged 40-50 years in good health.

The rearrangement links TRBV20-1 to TRBJ2-3; the D gene is possibly TRBD2 (5 bases). Per the germline V gene, CDR1 is DFQATT and CDR2 is SNEGSKA (reference sequence). V lost 6 bases, J lost 3 bases, and 10 bases lay in between. The CDR3 has 12 amino acids. The CDR3 reads CSATRGTDTQYF. The CDR3 DNA sequence: TGCAGTGCCACCCGGGGAACAGATACGCAGTATTTT.

The J gene is TRBJ1-1, the V gene TRBV6-1; D not resolved. V lost 3 bases and J lost 2, with 7 bases in between. The CDR3 contains 13 residues. Germline values: CDR1 MNHNS, CDR2 SASEGT. The CDR3 spells CASSDTDNTEAFF. CDR3 DNA sequence: TGTGCCAGCAGTGATACAGATAACACTGAAGCTTTCTTT.

The chain has TRBV20-1 and TRBJ2-5; D is uncertain. The CDR3 is made up of 13 amino acids. Germline assignment: CDR1 DFQATT and CDR2 SNEGSKA (reference sequence). Trimming took 0 bases from V and 2 from J, leaving 7 bases between them. In DNA, the CDR3 is TGCAGTGCTAGAGAGGGCAGTCAAGAGACCCAGTACTTC. Protein: CSAREGSQETQYF.

This clonotype occurred many times. The chain links TRBV2 to TRBJ2-7; 7 bases are shared with TRBD2. This CDR3 is 14 amino acids long. Germline CDR1 and CDR2: SNHLY and FYNNEI. The V segment lost 6 bases and the J segment 5 bases; nucleotides outside the gene matches: 10. The CDR3 bases are TGTGCCAGCAGGGAGGGAGGGTCGCTAGACGAGCAGTACTTC. Translation gives CASREGGSLDEQYF. The whole variable domain, filled in from reference TRBV2 and TRBJ2-7, reads EPEVTQTPSHQVTQMGQEVILRCVPISNHLYFYWYRQILGQKVEFLVSFYNNEISEKSEIFDDQFSVERPDGSNFTLKIRSTKLEDSAMYFCASREGGSLDEQYFGPGTRLTVT.

The rearrangement uses TRBV20-1 and TRBJ2-7; perhaps D is TRBD1 or TRBD2 (5 bases each). This CDR3 region has 14 residues. V was trimmed by 2 bases and J by 0 bases, leaving 11 bases between them. The germline V gene has CDR1 DFQATT and CDR2 SNEGSKA (reference sequence). The CDR3: CSARFRGYSYEQYF. The CDR3 DNA follows: TGCAGTGCTAGATTTCGGGGCTACTCCTACGAGCAGTACTTC.

This clonotype was counted between two and nine times. The chain recombines TRBV7-2 with TRBJ2-5; D possibly corresponds to TRBD2 (6 bases). CDR1 SGHTA and CDR2 FQGNSA come from the germline V gene. CDR3 size: 17 residues. V lost 7 bases, J lost 1 base, and 22 bases lay in between. The CDR3 loop reads CASTLRGLHSTQETQYF. The CDR3 bases are TGTGCCAGCACGCTTCGGGGACTTCATTCTACCCAAGAGACCCAGTACTTC.

The V and J genes are TRBV10-3 and TRBJ1-1; D remains unclear. V lost 6 bases and J lost 0, with 5 bases in between. CDR3 size: 12 residues. From germline, CDR1 is ENHRY and CDR2 SYGVKD. The CDR3 region is CAIRDLNTEAFF. The DNA for the CDR3 is TGTGCCATCAGAGACCTGAACACTGAAGCTTTCTTT.

This chain links TRBV28 with TRBJ2-4; D not resolved. Germline V gene lookup returns CDR1 MDHEN and CDR2 SYDVKM. V was pared by 5 bases and J by 3 bases, with 5 bases between. This CDR3 is 12 amino acids long. The CDR3 protein is CASSNLKNIQYF. The DNA of the CDR3 is TGTGCCAGCAGTAACCTCAAAAACATTCAGTACTTC.

This clonotype was found a few times. The CDR3 region is CASSDSLAVYNSPLHF. For the CDR3, the DNA is TGTGCCAGCAGTGATTCCCTCGCCGTTTATAATTCACCCCTCCACTTT. The J gene is TRBJ1-6, the V gene TRBV25-1; D gene ambiguous. The germline gives CDR1 MGHDK, CDR2 SYGVNS. V was clipped by 3 bases and J by 4 bases, with 13 bases between them. The CDR3 length is 16 residues.

Regarding this clonotype: One end of the junction is discordant with germline, which a read error may explain. This chain uses TRBV7-9 with TRBJ2-6; D ambiguous. From germline, CDR1 is SEHNR and CDR2 FQNEAQ (reference sequence). The CDR3 runs 17 residues. CDR3 in amino acids: CASNLLGRLSGANVLTF. In DNA, the CDR3 is TGTGCCAGCAACTTATTGGGTCGGCTCTCTGGGGCCAACGTCCTGACTTTC.

The chain carries TRBV13 and TRBJ1-1; no clear D. The CDR3 contains 15 residues. Germline values: CDR1 PRHDT, CDR2 FYEKMQ (reference sequence). Deletions cut 0 bases from V and 0 bases from J, with 8 bases between. For the CDR3, the DNA is TGTGCCAGCAGCTTAGGACAGACATTGAACACTGAAGCTTTCTTT. Translation: CASSLGQTLNTEAFF.

This chain connects TRBV27 to TRBJ1-5; 7 nucleotides align to TRBD1. This CDR3 has 14 residues. Germline CDR1 MNHEY, CDR2 SMNVEV (reference sequence). The trim removed 8 bases at V and 4 bases at J, leaving 8 bases unmatched. This CDR3 is CASQDQGVNQPQHF. The CDR3 DNA sequence: TGTGCCAGCCAAGACCAGGGGGTTAATCAGCCCCAGCATTTT.

The rearrangement links TRBV29-1 to TRBJ2-7; 13 nucleotides agree with TRBD2. V lost 4 bases and J lost 3; bases outside the gene matches: 3. The CDR3 has 14 amino acids. Germline-derived CDR1 and CDR2 are SQVTM and ANQGSEA. CDR3 DNA sequence: TGCAGCGTTGTTGGGACTAGCGGGGTCTACGAGCAGTACTTC. Translation gives CSVVGTSGVYEQYF.

This clonotype was found a few times. The CDR3 DNA follows: TGCGCCAGCGGGCGACAGGGGGCTCAAGAGACCCAGTACTTC. It translates to CASGRQGAQETQYF. The chain is built from TRBV5-1 and TRBJ2-5, with 10 positions matching TRBD1. The CDR3 length is 14 residues. V lost 7 bases, J lost 2 bases, and 5 bases stayed unmatched. Germline CDR1 SGHRS, CDR2 YFSETQ.

The J gene is TRBJ1-5, the V gene TRBV27; the D is unclear. The CDR3 totals 15 residues. Germline CDR1 and CDR2: MNHEY and SMNVEV (reference sequence). V lost 0 bases, J lost 9 bases, and 15 bases lay in between. CDR3: CASSLSTATLGPQHF. The CDR3, as DNA: TGTGCCAGCAGTTTATCAACAGCTACCCTAGGGCCCCAGCATTTT.

The genes are TRBV7-3 and TRBJ2-1; TRBD1 is a possible D gene (6 bases). Germline CDR1 and CDR2: SGHTA and FQGTGA. V shed 5 bases and J shed 7 bases, with 9 bases lying between them. CDR3 length: 12 residues. CDR3 nucleotides: TGTGCCAGCAGCCATACAGGGAATGAGCAGTTCTTC. Protein product: CASSHTGNEQFF.

This chain joins TRBV29-1 and TRBJ1-4; TRBD1 might be the D (5 bases). V lost 6 bases and J 8 bases, leaving 13 bases between the germline ends. This CDR3 spans 12 amino acids. CDR1 SQVTM and CDR2 ANQGSEA come from the germline V gene. CDR3 sequence: CSVRDGGEKLFF. The CDR3 DNA is TGCAGCGTGAGAGATGGGGGGGAAAAACTGTTTTTT.

The chain employs TRBV6-5 and TRBJ2-5, with 10 bases lining up with TRBD1. Germline V gene sequence: CDR1 MNHEY, CDR2 SVGAGI. The CDR3 spans 15 residues. Trimming cost V 6 bases and J 2 bases; bases outside gene matches: 6. The CDR3 is CASRMTGGMQETQYF. The CDR3 DNA is TGTGCCAGCAGAATGACAGGGGGCATGCAAGAGACCCAGTACTTC.

This chain uses TRBV11-2 with TRBJ1-1, with D possibly being TRBD1 (5 bases). V was trimmed by 4 bases and J by 6 bases, leaving 15 bases between them. Germline V gene data show CDR1 as SGHAT and CDR2 as FQNNGV. The CDR3 extends over 14 amino acids. CDR3 sequence reads: CASSSEPTAAEAFF. Here the CDR3 DNA reads TGTGCCAGCAGCTCCGAACCGACAGCGGCTGAAGCTTTCTTT.

The genes are TRBV28 and TRBJ1-2; weak D call: TRBD1 (5 bases). Trimming took 5 bases from V and 0 from J, leaving 10 bases between them. CDR3 length equals 14 residues. Germline loops: CDR1 MDHEN, CDR2 SYDVKM. CDR3 residues: CASSKRGANYGYTF. The CDR3 DNA follows: TGTGCCAGCAGTAAGAGAGGGGCTAACTATGGCTACACCTTC.

This chain joins TRBV7-6 and TRBJ1-5; D is undetermined. CDR1 and CDR2 from the germline V gene are SGHVS and FNYEAQ. V was trimmed by 1 base and J by 0 bases, leaving 10 bases between them. The CDR3 sequence is 16 residues long. In nucleotides, the CDR3 is TGTGCCAGCAGCTTAGGCTCAGTCTCTAGCAATCAGCCCCAGCATTTT. Amino acids: CASSLGSVSSNQPQHF. The full variable domain, completed using reference TRBV7-6 and TRBJ1-5, is GAGVSQSPRYKVTKRGQDVALRCDPISGHVSLYWYRQALGQGPEFLTYFNYEAQQDKSGLPNDRFSAERPEGSISTLTIQRTEQRDSAMYRCASSLGSVSSNQPQHFGDGTRLSIL.

As regards this clonotype: The junction differs from germline at one of its ends, possibly a read error. This chain links TRBV20-1 with TRBJ2-1, with D perhaps TRBD1 (5 bases). The CDR3 sequence is 14 residues long. The germline CDR1 and CDR2 sequences are DFQATT and SNEGSKA (reference sequence). CDR3 amino acids: CSARLVQGYNEQYF. The CDR3 DNA is TGCAGTGCTAGACTGGTGCAGGGATACAATGAGCAGTATTTC.